These 21 T cell receptor beta chains were sequenced from one sample in a study of shared clonotypes between healthy human individuals (TCRdb year 2020). The library was built by means of the immunoSEQ multiplex PCR assay. TCRdb obtained this table from immuneACCESS and retained in-frame rearrangements with V and J assigned. These tables miss some clones; where compared with another copy, unresolved V genes account for less than half of the shortfall, and the remainder is unexplained. For this sample the table gives 2 million to 2.5 million clones, of which more than 85% were detected only once. The ten largest clones capture around 0.4% of the sample. Material for sequencing was naive CD4+ T cells from PBMCs. Interpreted using the paper, the cell subset or site label stands for: CD45RA+ positively selected. Every receptor here comes from a man aged 18 to 29 in good health. Some clones in this sample may be carry-over from other donors' samples.

This clone was observed a handful of times. The rearrangement joins TRBV2 to TRBJ1-3; 9 bases agree with TRBD1. The CDR3 contains 15 residues. Per germline, CDR1 SNHLY and CDR2 FYNNEI. Unmatched junction bases numbered 3, after V lost 6 bases and J lost 0 bases. DNA of the CDR3: TGTGCCAGCAGGGGACAGGGATTCTCTGGAAACACCATATATTTT. This gives the protein CASRGQGFSGNTIYF.

The V and J genes are TRBV25-1 and TRBJ1-4; TRBD1 might be the D (6 bases). The CDR3 runs to 14 residues. V dropped 6 bases and J dropped 5 bases, with 13 bases sitting between them. The germline CDR1 and CDR2 sequences are MGHDK and SYGVNS. The CDR3 DNA reads TGTGCCAGCAGAGGGACACAAGGGAATGAAAAACTGTTTTTT. This encodes CASRGTQGNEKLFF.

The CDR3: CASSLQGLRYEQYF. The CDR3 DNA is TGTGCCAGCAGTCTCCAGGGGTTACGGTACGAGCAGTACTTC. V is TRBV27 and J is TRBJ2-7; D may be TRBD1 (6 bases). CDR3 length: 14 residues. The V gene lost 5 bases and the J gene lost 4 bases, with 15 bases spanning the gap. The germline gives CDR1 MNHEY, CDR2 SMNVEV (reference sequence).

The chain carries TRBV7-2 and TRBJ2-3; 7 bases map to TRBD2. Germline CDR1 is SGHTA and CDR2 is FQGNSA. This CDR3 is built from 16 residues. The V and J ends lost 5 bases and 3 bases, in that order; junction bases with no gene match: 11. CDR3 coding DNA: TGTGCCAGCAGCCGGGCCGGGCTAGCGGATACAGATACGCAGTATTTT. This gives the protein CASSRAGLADTDTQYF.

This clone was seen only once. V and J are TRBV15 and TRBJ2-1; D is uncertain. Trimming removed 8 bases at V and 4 bases at J, with 6 bases between. Germline-derived CDR1 and CDR2 are LNHNV and YYDKDF (reference sequence). This CDR3 comprises 11 residues. CDR3 sequence reads: CATAGYNEQFF. The CDR3 DNA reads TGTGCCACCGCCGGATACAATGAGCAGTTCTTC.

This chain uses TRBV5-8 with TRBJ2-5; 8 nucleotides agree with TRBD2. Per the germline V gene, CDR1 is SGHTS and CDR2 is YDEGEE. V was pared by 4 bases and J by 3 bases, with 14 bases of the junction left unmatched. The CDR3 is 17 amino acids. The CDR3 DNA follows: TGTGCCAGCAGCCGACCTCCGGCAAGCGGGAGAAAAGAGACCCAGTACTTC. It codes for CASSRPPASGRKETQYF.

This chain connects TRBV11-1 to TRBJ1-2; 7 nucleotides align to TRBD1. Trimming at V came to 6 bases and at J to 2 bases, leaving 6 bases not matched to a gene. Germline V gene lookup returns CDR1 SGHAT and CDR2 FQDESV (reference sequence). This CDR3 contains 14 residues. CDR3 loop: CASSSGRGNYGYTF. DNA of the CDR3: TGTGCCAGCAGTTCCGGCAGGGGGAACTATGGCTACACCTTC. The variable domain in full, with the rest retrieved from reference TRBV11-1 and TRBJ1-2, is EAEVAQSPRYKITEKSQAVAFWCDPISGHATLYWYRQILGQGPELLVQFQDESVVDDSQLPKDRFSAERLKGVDSTLKIQPAELGDSAMYLCASSSGRGNYGYTFGSGTRLTVV.

The chain combines TRBV6-5 with TRBJ2-2; D remains unclear. Between the trimmed V and J ends, which lost 4 bases and 4 bases, there was a span of 16 bases. The germline gives CDR1 MNHEY, CDR2 SVGAGI. The CDR3 has 16 residues. The CDR3 DNA sequence: TGTGCCAGCAGTTCCCTGGGAACTTCCTCCACCGGGGAGCTGTTTTTT. As protein: CASSSLGTSSTGELFF.

On this clone itself: The sample holds other DNA sequences that translate to the same CDR3. The V gene is TRBV5-1, the J gene TRBJ2-1; TRBD1 is a possible D gene (5 bases). This CDR3 has 12 amino acids. The germline V gene has CDR1 SGHRS and CDR2 YFSETQ. V lost 0 bases to trimming and J lost 10 bases, with 8 bases between them. Written as DNA, the CDR3 is TGCGCCAGCAGCTTGGGTCAGGGCGAGCAGTTCTTC. Its protein product is CASSLGQGEQFF.

This clone has a handful of counts. This CDR3 is also generated by other DNA sequences in the sample. The chain has TRBV6-1 and TRBJ2-7; weak D call: TRBD1 (6 bases). The V end lost 1 base, the J end lost 0 bases, and 13 bases lay between the germline ends. CDR1 is MNHNS, CDR2 SASEGT, per germline. The CDR3 contains 16 residues. This CDR3 reads CASSEVGQGSSYEQYF. The CDR3 DNA sequence: TGTGCCAGCAGTGAAGTGGGTCAGGGGAGCTCCTACGAGCAGTACTTC.

As concerns this clone: Other DNA sequences within the sample encode an identical CDR3. The chain links TRBV30 to TRBJ1-5, with a weak D call TRBD1 (6 bases). The V end was cut by 0 bases, the J end by 6 bases, with 9 bases between. In germline, CDR1 is GTSNPN, CDR2 SVGIG (reference sequence). The CDR3 is 13 amino acids. CDR3 DNA: TGTGCCTGGAGTGTACAGGGAGGTCAGCCCCAGCATTTT. Translated: CAWSVQGGQPQHF.

The chain joins TRBV7-2 to TRBJ2-7; 8 bases map to TRBD1. Germline-derived CDR1 and CDR2 are SGHTA and FQGNSA. Germline trimming cut 7 bases from V and 7 bases from J; bases unmatched to any gene: 9. The CDR3 length is 13 residues. The CDR3 bases are TGTGCCAGCACCCGGGACAGGTCGGAGGAGCAGTACTTC. This translates into CASTRDRSEEQYF.

The chain recombines TRBV18 with TRBJ1-2, with 8 nucleotides matching TRBD1. Looked up from germline, CDR1 is KGHSH and CDR2 is LQKENI. There are 18 residues in the CDR3. Trimming at V came to 2 bases and at J to 0 bases, leaving 11 bases not matched to a gene. CDR3 DNA: TGTGCCAGCTCACCAAGACTTGGACAGGGATATACTAACTATGGCTACACCTTC. Translating it yields CASSPRLGQGYTNYGYTF.

This chain uses TRBV5-1 with TRBJ2-3, with D possibly TRBD2 on 6 matching bases. Per germline, CDR1 SGHRS and CDR2 YFSETQ. Deletions cut 5 bases from V and 0 bases from J, with 10 bases between. The CDR3 is 14 residues long. CDR3 in DNA: TGCGCCAGCAGATTGCGGGGTAGCACAGATACGCAGTATTTT. Translation: CASRLRGSTDTQYF.

The CDR3 spells CASSAGGYEQYF. DNA for the CDR3: TGTGCCAGCAGCGCAGGGGGCTACGAGCAGTACTTC. The chain carries TRBV5-4 and TRBJ2-7, with 7 bases matching TRBD1. V shed 4 bases and J 3 bases; nucleotides not matched to a gene: 1. From germline, CDR1 is SGHNT and CDR2 YYREEE (reference sequence). The CDR3 extends over 12 amino acids.

The chain uses TRBV7-9 and TRBJ2-1; TRBD2 matches 10 bases. The V segment lost 5 bases and the J segment 6 bases; nucleotides outside the gene matches: 16. Germline CDR1 and CDR2: SEHNR and FQNEAQ (reference sequence). The CDR3 runs 18 residues. The CDR3 protein is CASSPRYPSGSLSNEQFF. The CDR3, as DNA: TGTGCCAGCAGCCCCCGGTATCCTAGCGGGAGTCTCAGCAATGAGCAGTTCTTC.

This chain uses TRBV7-9 with TRBJ2-4; the D is unclear. The V end was cut by 4 bases, the J end by 0 bases, with 10 bases between. Germline-derived CDR1 and CDR2 are SEHNR and FQNEAQ (reference sequence). The length of the CDR3 is 15 residues. CDR3 DNA sequence: TGTGCCAGCAGCTACGTACCGCTAGCCAAAAACATTCAGTACTTC. Translated, it gives CASSYVPLAKNIQYF.

The rearrangement links TRBV11-2 to TRBJ2-2, with D maybe TRBD1 (5 bases). In germline, CDR1 is SGHAT, CDR2 FQNNGV. The CDR3 length is 15 residues. V was cut by 5 bases and J by 4 bases, with 14 bases left in between. The CDR3 DNA reads TGTGCCAGCAGCGGTGGACATCGCCTCACCGGGGAGCTGTTTTTT. Its translation is CASSGGHRLTGELFF. Combining the CDR3 with reference TRBV11-2 and TRBJ2-2 gives the whole variable domain EAGVAQSPRYKIIEKRQSVAFWCNPISGHATLYWYQQILGQGPKLLIQFQNNGVVDDSQLPKDRFSAERLKGVDSTLKIQPAKLEDSAVYLCASSGGHRLTGELFFGEGSRLTVL.

The rearrangement links TRBV6-5 to TRBJ1-1; D unresolved. Trimming cost V 5 bases and J 5 bases, with 9 bases left between them. The CDR3 runs to 12 residues. The germline V gene has CDR1 MNHEY and CDR2 SVGAGI. CDR3 DNA sequence: TGTGCCAGCAGTCCCTCGAGGACTGAAGCTTTCTTT. Its protein product is CASSPSRTEAFF.

The rearrangement joins TRBV2 to TRBJ1-1; D unclear. CDR1 and CDR2 (germline): SNHLY, FYNNEI. This CDR3 is built from 14 residues. V was pared by 2 bases and J by 0 bases, with 7 bases between. In DNA, the CDR3 is TGTGCCAGCAGTGAAACAAGAGTGAACACTGAAGCTTTCTTT. Amino acids: CASSETRVNTEAFF.

The chain combines TRBV11-2 with TRBJ2-7; D possibly corresponds to TRBD1 (5 bases). The germline V and J ends were trimmed by 6 bases and 2 bases, with 11 bases remaining between them. Germline assignment: CDR1 SGHAT and CDR2 FQNNGV. The CDR3 totals 13 residues. DNA for the CDR3: TGTGCCAGCAGAAACAGGACCACCTACGAGCAGTACTTC. Its translation: CASRNRTTYEQYF.